The present TCR beta chain was sequenced within a study of identical twins. TCRdb re-analysed the 5' RACE reads in MiXCR, keeping a single row per CDR3 protein. The sample holds more than 600,000 distinct CDR3 sequences, roughly 18% seen once. The V end lost 6 bases, the J end lost 5 bases, and 16 bases lay between the germline ends. Germline assignment: CDR1 MDHEN and CDR2 SYDVKM. CDR3 length equals 14 residues. In addition, the sample was reused for a study of T cells expressing NK-cell markers.

Sequenced: PBMCs. The TCR comes from a woman aged 18-30 years in good health. This chain joins TRBV28 and TRBJ2-5, with a possible D match to TRBD1 (6 bases). The CDR3 is CASRGAADRETQYF. The CDR3, as DNA: TGTGCCAGCAGGGGGGCGGCCGACAGGGAGACCCAGTACTTC.